Sequencing of this T cell receptor (beta chain) was carried out in a study of vaccination and CD4 T cells after COVID-19. Turning to the study itself: In the control cultures, a CEFX pool, an HIV-1 Nef pool, or no peptide was supplied.

Stated treatment: approximately nine-day PBMC culture with coronavirus spike peptide pools or control peptides (ViraFEST assay). Details on this clonotype: The antigen is not known.

The Oncomine TCR Beta short-read assay sequenced DNA from cultured CD4+ T cells. TCRdb fed the PCR reads into MiXCR, producing one record per CDR3 protein. The repertoire holds 6,500 to 10,000 distinct CDR3 sequences, with around 60% as singletons. The germline V gene encodes CDR1 SGHAT and CDR2 FQNNGV. The V segment lost 3 bases and the J segment 2 bases; nucleotides outside the gene matches: 7. The length of the CDR3 is 15 residues. The chain is built from TRBV11-2 and TRBJ2-7; TRBD1 matches at 7 bases. The specimen comprised cultured CD4+ T cells from blood, sampled after SARS-CoV-2 vaccination. The clonotype comes from a human donor with COVID-19. CDR3 DNA: TGTGCCAGCAGCTTTGGTACAGGGGCCACCTACGAGCAGTACTTC. This codes for CASSFGTGATYEQYF.